A single sample is the source of the 9 T cell receptor beta chains below, sequenced in a study of shared clonotypes between healthy human individuals. Sequencing was performed with immunoSEQ multiplex PCR; in TCRdb, only in-frame clones are kept and a portion is missing. The repertoire holds 2,500,000 or so clones, with approximately 93% as singletons. Sequenced input: naive CD4+ T cells from PBMCs. Subset defined: CD45RA+ positively selected. Source of these receptors: a young man in good health. Some clones in this sample may be carry-over from other donors' samples.

This chain joins TRBV5-4 and TRBJ2-5; D remains ambiguous. The germline CDR1 and CDR2 sequences are SGHNT and YYREEE (reference sequence). V lost 2 bases and J lost 10, with 12 bases in between. The length of the CDR3 is 12 residues. CDR3 region: CASSLSAEVQYF. The CDR3 bases are TGTGCCAGCAGCTTATCAGCAGAGGTCCAGTACTTC.

The table lists this clone with a count of one. The rearrangement joins TRBV15 to TRBJ2-7; no definite D call. The germline gives CDR1 LNHNV, CDR2 YYDKDF (reference sequence). The V and J ends lost 1 base and 2 bases respectively, with 12 bases between them. This CDR3 spans 15 amino acids. The CDR3 DNA reads as TGTGCCACCAGCAGAGGGGCAGAAGGACCCTACGAGCAGTACTTC. This translates into CATSRGAEGPYEQYF.

This chain connects TRBV6-4 to TRBJ2-5; D unclear. The ends were cut back, 5 bases at V and 5 bases at J, with 15 bases in the middle. The CDR3 has 14 residues. Germline assignment: CDR1 MRHNA and CDR2 SNTAGT. The CDR3 loop reads CASSSVAGAETQYF. For the CDR3, the DNA is TGTGCCAGCAGTTCGGTAGCCGGCGCGGAGACCCAGTACTTC.

This sequence joins TRBV29-1 and TRBJ2-1; 11 bases map to TRBD2. The CDR3 length is 17 residues. Trimming removed 1 base from V and 3 bases from J; junction bases left unmatched: 8. Germline CDR1 and CDR2: SQVTM and ANQGSEA. The CDR3 reads CSVEGSLTSGSYNEQFF. CDR3 bases: TGCAGCGTTGAAGGGTCCCTTACTAGCGGGAGCTACAATGAGCAGTTCTTC.

The chain combines TRBV19 with TRBJ2-1, with D uncertain. V lost 5 bases and J 9 bases, leaving 14 bases between the germline ends. The germline gives CDR1 LNHDA, CDR2 SQIVND (reference sequence). This CDR3 spans 13 amino acids. The CDR3 loop is CASSASYVPEQFF. Here the CDR3 DNA reads TGTGCCAGTAGTGCCTCGTACGTCCCTGAGCAGTTCTTC.

The chain combines TRBV5-6 with TRBJ2-7, with D possibly TRBD1 on 6 matching bases. Germline values: CDR1 SGHDT, CDR2 YYEEEE. Trimming removed 4 bases at V and 3 bases at J, with 14 bases between. CDR3 length: 14 amino acids. The CDR3, as DNA: TGTGCCAGCAGCCGACGAGGACAGTACTACGAGCAGTACTTC. Amino acid sequence: CASSRRGQYYEQYF.

The chain uses TRBV5-1 and TRBJ2-1, with 10 bases that match TRBD2. Germline V gene sequence: CDR1 SGHRS, CDR2 YFSETQ. This CDR3 is built from 16 residues. The ends lost 3 bases at V and 2 bases at J; junction bases unmatched: 5. Here the CDR3 DNA reads TGCGCCAGCAGCTCTCTAGCGGGAGTAGCCTACAATGAGCAGTTCTTC. Its translation: CASSSLAGVAYNEQFF. The variable domain in full, completed from reference TRBV5-1 and TRBJ2-1, reads KAGVTQTPRYLIKTRGQQVTLSCSPISGHRSVSWYQQTPGQGLQFLFEYFSETQRNKGNFPGRFSGRQFSNSRSEMNVSTLELGDSALYLCASSSLAGVAYNEQFFGPGTRLTVL.

The J gene is TRBJ2-1, the V gene TRBV15, with TRBD2 identical over 7 bases. The CDR3 totals 17 residues. Germline-derived CDR1 and CDR2 are LNHNV and YYDKDF (reference sequence). With V trimmed by 0 bases and J by 2 bases, 7 bases remained unmatched. The DNA of the CDR3 is TGTGCCACCAGCAGAGATTTTCAGGGACTACCCTACAATGAGCAGTTCTTC. It yields the protein CATSRDFQGLPYNEQFF.

The genes are TRBV2 and TRBJ1-1, with D unclear. The CDR3 has 14 residues. Trimming left V 5 bases short and J 1 base short, with 11 bases between. Germline V lookup: CDR1 SNHLY, CDR2 FYNNEI. CDR3 region: CASSYSDGNTEAFF. The CDR3, as DNA: TGTGCCAGCAGTTATTCGGACGGGAACACTGAAGCTTTCTTT.